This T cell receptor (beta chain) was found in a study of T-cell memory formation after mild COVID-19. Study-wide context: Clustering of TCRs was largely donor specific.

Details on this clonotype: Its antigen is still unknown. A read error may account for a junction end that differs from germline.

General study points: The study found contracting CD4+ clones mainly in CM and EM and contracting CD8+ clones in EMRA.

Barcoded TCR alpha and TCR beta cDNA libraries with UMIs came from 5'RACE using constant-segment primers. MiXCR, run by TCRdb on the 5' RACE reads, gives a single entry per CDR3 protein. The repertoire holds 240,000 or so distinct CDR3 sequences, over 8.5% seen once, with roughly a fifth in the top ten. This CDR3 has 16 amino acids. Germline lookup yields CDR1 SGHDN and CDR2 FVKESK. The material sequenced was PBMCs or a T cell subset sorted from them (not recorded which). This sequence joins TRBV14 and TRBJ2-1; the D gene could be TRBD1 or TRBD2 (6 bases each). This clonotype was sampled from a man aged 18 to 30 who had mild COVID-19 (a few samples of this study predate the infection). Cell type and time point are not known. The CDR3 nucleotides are TGTGCCAGCAGCCACCAAGGGGGGACAACCTACAATGAGAAGTTCTTC. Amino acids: CASSHQGGTTYNEKFF.